This T cell receptor beta chain was recorded in a study of T cells in Graves' hyperthyroidism and ophthalmopathy (dated by TCRdb to about 2019). Context from the whole study: Peripheral blood was sampled at the time of initial diagnosis, prior to any treatment. TCR V-J signatures able to tell the groups apart were searched for in a discovery cohort of 100 patients, of whom around 42 had Graves' ophthalmopathy and around 58 had stable Graves' hyperthyroidism. Prospective prediction of ophthalmopathy was tested in an independent validation cohort consisting of under 20 hyperthyroidism patients and some 16 patients who later progressed to ophthalmopathy. For training and testing, the 100 or so patients in the discovery cohort were randomly divided in a 7:3 ratio. In addition, the study compared T-cell repertoires in thyroid tissue and in blood from 6 or 7 Graves' hyperthyroidism patients. After blood sampling, hyperthyroidism patients were treated with methimazole at a starting dose of 30 mg daily, and ophthalmopathy patients were treated with high-dose intravenous methylprednisolone. According to the paper, TCR Vbeta CDR3 sequencing was carried out on some 130 peripheral blood samples, which came from more than 40 ophthalmopathy, 80 or so hyperthyroidism and roughly 17 progressor patients.

Including the terminal cysteine and phenylalanine, the CDR3 comprises 13 residues. Just the 39-base CDR3 DNA is kept, in frame starting at base 1. Trimming takes 7 bases from V and 2 bases from J, and the germline ends sit 11 bases apart. Reading the germline V gene (reference sequence) gives CDR1 MNHEY and CDR2 SMNVEV. TCR beta CDR3 regions were amplified from RNA transcripts. The TCR CDR3 was subjected to a first round of RT-PCR using the HTBI primer set and the Qiagen OneStep RT-PCR kit. The libraries were constructed in a second round of multiplex PCR and then size-selected and purified. The libraries were sequenced on an Illumina HiSeq2000 using paired-end 100 bp reads. In the authors' own workflow: Raw data were processed with SOAPnuke, discarding reads with adapters, uncalled bases, mean Phred below 15, or no exact constant-primer or identifier match. High-quality paired reads were merged with COPE v1.2.5, and unique nucleotide sequences were defined as clonotypes. Clonotypes were aligned to IMGT TRBV, TRBD and TRBJ reference segments using MiTCR v1.1. The analysis was restricted to V-J combinations with a frequency above 0.0001, which together covered roughly 99% of the repertoires. The TCS score was defined as F50 (clonal expansion) divided by E x V (chaos), with BLOSUM62-based TCRdist calculated between CDR3 peptides within each V-J. Welch's t-statistics and random forest reduced approximately 520 V-J features to 10 to 15, which were used in a naive Bayes classifier (R e1071). TCRdb redid the processing of the public reads, applying fastp at Q25 and MiXCR, and retained in-frame beta chains. Each CDR3 protein gets just one entry, which takes the most common genes and DNA from the rows behind it. These V and J calls are TCRdb output, not the study's own analysis. The sample table records about 480,000 distinct CDR3 sequences; approximately 15% of these occur just once. The leading ten clones occupy about 17% of the sample.

Overall study results and their limits: No statistical method was used to set the sample size in advance, and investigators knew the group allocation. Blood samples also contained most of the expanded thyroid clonotypes (frequency above 0.001), which suggests that blood repertoires may reflect thyroid immune responses. A 13 V-J signature model separated ophthalmopathy from stable hyperthyroidism, with over 85% sensitivity and 81.08% specificity in cross-validation and 80%/75% in testing. During validation, the model predicted progression to ophthalmopathy a median of approximately 6 months ahead of onset, with approximately 70% sensitivity and roughly 72% specificity.

This clonotype was seen a few times. Its antigen is unknown. Qualities for individual bases were not recorded, and no much larger clone is one base off. Graves' hyperthyroidism was defined as stable when no progression to ophthalmopathy occurred over 18 months of follow-up. Hyperthyroidism patients were newly diagnosed, had a disease duration of under 2 months, and were aged 18 to 65 years. Any patient with an uncontrolled infection, another autoimmune disease, pregnancy or lactation was excluded. Diagnoses relied on clinical symptoms, serum thyroxine and TRAb, thyroid ultrasound and orbital computed tomography. Ficoll-Paque density gradient centrifugation was used to isolate PBMCs from 8.5 to 10 ml of fresh peripheral blood. Total RNA was extracted with Trizol reagent, and quality was checked on an Agilent 2100 Bioanalyzer.

The sequence was obtained from a woman younger than 35 with Graves' hyperthyroidism. The rearranged chain carries TRBV27 and TRBJ1-1; no D segment can be confidently identified. The sequencing input was blood. The bases are TGTGCCAGCAACTCGGGCCTTAACACTGAAGCTTTCTTT. Protein translation: CASNSGLNTEAFF.